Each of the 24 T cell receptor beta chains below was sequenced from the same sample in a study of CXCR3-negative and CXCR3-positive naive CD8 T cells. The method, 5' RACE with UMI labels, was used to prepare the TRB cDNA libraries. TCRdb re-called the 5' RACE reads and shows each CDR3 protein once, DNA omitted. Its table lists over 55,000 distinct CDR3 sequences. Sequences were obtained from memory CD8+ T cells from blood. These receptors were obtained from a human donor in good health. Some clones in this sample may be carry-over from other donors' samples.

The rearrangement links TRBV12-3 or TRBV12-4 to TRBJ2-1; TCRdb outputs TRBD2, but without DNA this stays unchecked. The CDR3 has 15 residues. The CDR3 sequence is CASSSPSGRHNEQFF.

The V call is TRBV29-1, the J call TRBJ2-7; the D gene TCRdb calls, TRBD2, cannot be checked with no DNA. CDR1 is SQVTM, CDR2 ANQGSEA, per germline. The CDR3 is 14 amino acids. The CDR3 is CSVEDGGNSYEQYF.

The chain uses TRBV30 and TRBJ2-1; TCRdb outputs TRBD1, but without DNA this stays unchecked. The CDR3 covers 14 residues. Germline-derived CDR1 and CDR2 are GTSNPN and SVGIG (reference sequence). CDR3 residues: CASDRVFPYNEQFF.

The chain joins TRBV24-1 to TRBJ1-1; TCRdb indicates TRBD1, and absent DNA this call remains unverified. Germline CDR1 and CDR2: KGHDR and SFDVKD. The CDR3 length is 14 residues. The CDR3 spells CATSDLTGGTEAFF.

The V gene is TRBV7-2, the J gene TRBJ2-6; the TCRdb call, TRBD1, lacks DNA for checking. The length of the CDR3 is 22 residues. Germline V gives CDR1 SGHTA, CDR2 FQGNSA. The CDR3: CASSPHLTGGYVSASGANVLTF.

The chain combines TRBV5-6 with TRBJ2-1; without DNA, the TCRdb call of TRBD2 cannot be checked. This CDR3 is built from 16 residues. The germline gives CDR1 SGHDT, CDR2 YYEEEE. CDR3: CASSGTSGGTYNEQFF.

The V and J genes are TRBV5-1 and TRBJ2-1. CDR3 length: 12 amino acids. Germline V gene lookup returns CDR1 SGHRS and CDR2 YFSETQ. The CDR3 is CASSFSYNEQFF.

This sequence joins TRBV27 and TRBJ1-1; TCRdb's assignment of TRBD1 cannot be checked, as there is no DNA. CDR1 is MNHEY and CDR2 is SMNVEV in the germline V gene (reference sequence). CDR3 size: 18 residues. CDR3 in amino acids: CASSLSGPGRGMNTEAFF.

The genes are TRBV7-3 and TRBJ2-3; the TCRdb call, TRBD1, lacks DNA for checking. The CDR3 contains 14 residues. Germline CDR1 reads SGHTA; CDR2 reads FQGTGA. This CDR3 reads CASSLGGGPDTQYF.

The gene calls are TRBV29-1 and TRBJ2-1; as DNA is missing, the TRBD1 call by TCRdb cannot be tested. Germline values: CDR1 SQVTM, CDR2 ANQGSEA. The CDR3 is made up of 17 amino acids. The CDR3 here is CSVEDLQGGSSYNEQFF.

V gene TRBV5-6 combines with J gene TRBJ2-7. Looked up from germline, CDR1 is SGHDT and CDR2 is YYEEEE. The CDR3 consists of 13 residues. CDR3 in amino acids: CASSPRVDYEQYF.

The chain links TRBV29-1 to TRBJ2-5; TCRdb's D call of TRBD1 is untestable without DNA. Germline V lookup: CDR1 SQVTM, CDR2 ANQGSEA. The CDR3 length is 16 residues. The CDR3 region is CSVVPTWDNPQETQYF. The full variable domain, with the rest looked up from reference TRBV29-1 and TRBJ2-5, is SAVISQKPSRDICQRGTSLTIQCQVDSQVTMMFWYRQQPGQSLTLIATANQGSEATYESGFVIDKFPISRPNLTFSTLTVSNMSPEDSSIYLCSVVPTWDNPQETQYFGPGTRLLVL.

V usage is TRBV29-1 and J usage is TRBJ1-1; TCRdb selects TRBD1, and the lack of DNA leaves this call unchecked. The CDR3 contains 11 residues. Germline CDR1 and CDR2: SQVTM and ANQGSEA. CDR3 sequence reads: CSVVPGGQAFF.

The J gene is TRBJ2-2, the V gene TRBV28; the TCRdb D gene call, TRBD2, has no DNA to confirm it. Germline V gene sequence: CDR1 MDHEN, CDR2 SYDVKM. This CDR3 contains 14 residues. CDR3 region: CASSLAGDNGELFF.

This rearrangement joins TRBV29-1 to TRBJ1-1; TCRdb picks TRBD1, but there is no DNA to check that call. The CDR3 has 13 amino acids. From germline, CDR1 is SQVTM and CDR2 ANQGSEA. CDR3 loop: CSVEGQMNTEAFF. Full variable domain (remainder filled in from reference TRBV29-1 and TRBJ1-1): SAVISQKPSRDICQRGTSLTIQCQVDSQVTMMFWYRQQPGQSLTLIATANQGSEATYESGFVIDKFPISRPNLTFSTLTVSNMSPEDSSIYLCSVEGQMNTEAFFGQGTRLTVV.

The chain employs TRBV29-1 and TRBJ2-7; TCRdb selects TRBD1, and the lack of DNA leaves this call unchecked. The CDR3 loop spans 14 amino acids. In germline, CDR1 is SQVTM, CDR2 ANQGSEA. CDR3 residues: CSVLLTGQVYEQYF.

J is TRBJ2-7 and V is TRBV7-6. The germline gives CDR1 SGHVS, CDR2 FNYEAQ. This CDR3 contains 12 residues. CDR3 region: CASSSRFYEQYF.

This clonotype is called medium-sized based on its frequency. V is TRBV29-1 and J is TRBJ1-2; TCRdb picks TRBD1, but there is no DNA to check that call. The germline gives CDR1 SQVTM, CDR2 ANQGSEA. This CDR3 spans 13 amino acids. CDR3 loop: CSVYGTGDYGYTF.

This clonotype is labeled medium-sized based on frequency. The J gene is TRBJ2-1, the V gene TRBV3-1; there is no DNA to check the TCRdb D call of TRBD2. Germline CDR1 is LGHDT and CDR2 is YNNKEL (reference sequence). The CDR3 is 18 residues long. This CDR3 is CASSHKNLGTSGRNEQFF.

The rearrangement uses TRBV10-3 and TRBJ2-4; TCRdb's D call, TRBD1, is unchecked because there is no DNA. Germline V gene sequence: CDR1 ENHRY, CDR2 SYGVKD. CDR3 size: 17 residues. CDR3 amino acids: CATEEGQGVWAKNIQYF.

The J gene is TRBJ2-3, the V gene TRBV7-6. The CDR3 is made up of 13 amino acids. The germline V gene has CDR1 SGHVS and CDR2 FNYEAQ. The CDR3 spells CASRRLDTDTQYF. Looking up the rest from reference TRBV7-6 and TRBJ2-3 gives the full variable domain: GAGVSQSPRYKVTKRGQDVALRCDPISGHVSLYWYRQALGQGPEFLTYFNYEAQQDKSGLPNDRFSAERPEGSISTLTIQRTEQRDSAMYRCASRRLDTDTQYFGPGTRLTVL.

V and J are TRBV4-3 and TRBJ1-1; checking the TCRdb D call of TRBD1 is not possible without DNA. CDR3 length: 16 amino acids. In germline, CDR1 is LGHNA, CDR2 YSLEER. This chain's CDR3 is CASSQDLGGGNTEAFF.

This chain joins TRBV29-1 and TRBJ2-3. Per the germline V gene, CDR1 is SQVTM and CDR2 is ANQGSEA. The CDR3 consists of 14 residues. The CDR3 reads CSVDVGIDTDTQYF.

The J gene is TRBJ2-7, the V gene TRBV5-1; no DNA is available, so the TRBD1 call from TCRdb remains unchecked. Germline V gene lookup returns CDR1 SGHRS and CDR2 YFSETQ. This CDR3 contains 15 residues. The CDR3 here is CASSLLSGGSYEQYF.